Listed below are T cell receptor beta chains from one sample, sequenced in a study of Ad26.COV2.S vaccination and SARS-CoV-2 variants. The assay was immunoSEQ multiplex PCR, and TCRdb's table has in-frame clones only and misses some. Seen here are approximately 240,000 clones, over 75% observed once, and the top ten hold 9.5% to 12%. The sequencing here drew on peripheral blood, taken in a trial of Ad26.COV2.S vaccine versus placebo. The receptors shown here come from a person between 18 and 60 years old who received the Ad26.COV2.S COVID-19 vaccine or a placebo. Both conserved end residues are part of each CDR3. The D gene is left open where the match is weak. Size is stated for part of the rows, as once, few or many counts, or as a class when the clone is expanded.

D	J	size	V	CDR3	DNA
NA	TRBJ1-2	NA	TRBV5-1	CASSVDRAGYTF	TGCGCCAGCAGCGTGGACAGAGCAGGCTACACCTTC
TRBD1	TRBJ1-2	once	TRBV5-1	CASSKLQGGYGYTF	TGCGCCAGCAGCAAACTACAGGGGGGCTATGGCTACACCTTC
TRBD1	TRBJ1-1	NA	TRBV5-1	CASSFGDRSRPEAFF	TGCGCCAGCAGCTTCGGGGACAGGAGCCGACCTGAAGCTTTCTTT
NA	TRBJ2-7	NA	TRBV5-6	CASSPTGSSYEQYF	TGTGCCAGCAGCCCCACAGGTTCCTCCTACGAGCAGTACTTC
TRBD1	TRBJ2-3	NA	TRBV5-1	CASSSSSGTGTDTQYF	TGCGCCAGCAGCTCATCATCCGGGACAGGCACAGATACGCAGTATTTT
TRBD2	TRBJ2-3	NA	TRBV25-1	CASSVSGISTDTQYF	TGTGCCAGCAGTGTTAGCGGGATTAGCACAGATACGCAGTATTTT
NA	TRBJ2-6	NA	TRBV2	CASMKDTGANALTF	TGTGCCAGTATGAAAGACACTGGGGCCAACGCCCTGACTTTC
NA	TRBJ2-3	once	TRBV11-2	CASSLRGHSTDTQYF	TGTGCCAGCAGCTTACGGGGGCATAGCACAGATACGCAGTATTTT
NA	TRBJ2-7	NA	TRBV6-5	CASSYQDEQYF	TGTGCCAGCAGTTACCAGGACGAGCAGTACTTC
NA	TRBJ2-3	NA	TRBV9	CASSVEPGTDTQYF	TGTGCCAGCAGCGTAGAGCCGGGCACAGATACGCAGTATTTT
TRBD1	TRBJ1-1	NA	TRBV27	CATRAGGGTEAFF	TGTGCCACCCGGGCAGGGGGCGGCACTGAAGCTTTCTTT
NA	TRBJ2-5	NA	TRBV18	CASSPSGETQYF	TGTGCCAGCTCACCCTCGGGAGAGACCCAGTACTTC
NA	TRBJ1-1	NA	TRBV3-1/TRBV3-2	CASSPDLSEAFF	TGTGCCAGCAGCCCAGATCTCTCTGAAGCTTTCTTT
TRBD1	TRBJ2-6	NA	TRBV7-9	CASSRGTGGSRANVLTF	TGTGCCAGCAGCCGAGGGACAGGGGGATCTCGGGCCAACGTCCTGACTTTC
TRBD1	TRBJ2-1	NA	TRBV3-1/TRBV3-2	CASSPRDRDNEQFF	TGTGCCAGCAGCCCCCGGGACAGGGACAATGAGCAGTTCTTC
NA	TRBJ2-1	NA	TRBV9	CASSVGGGLDEQFF	TGTGCCAGCAGCGTAGGTGGCGGGCTCGATGAGCAGTTCTTC
NA	TRBJ2-1	NA	TRBV24-1	CATSDFTSKKLPTYNEQFF	TGTGCCACCAGTGATTTTACTAGCAAAAAACTTCCTACCTACAATGAGCAGTTCTTC